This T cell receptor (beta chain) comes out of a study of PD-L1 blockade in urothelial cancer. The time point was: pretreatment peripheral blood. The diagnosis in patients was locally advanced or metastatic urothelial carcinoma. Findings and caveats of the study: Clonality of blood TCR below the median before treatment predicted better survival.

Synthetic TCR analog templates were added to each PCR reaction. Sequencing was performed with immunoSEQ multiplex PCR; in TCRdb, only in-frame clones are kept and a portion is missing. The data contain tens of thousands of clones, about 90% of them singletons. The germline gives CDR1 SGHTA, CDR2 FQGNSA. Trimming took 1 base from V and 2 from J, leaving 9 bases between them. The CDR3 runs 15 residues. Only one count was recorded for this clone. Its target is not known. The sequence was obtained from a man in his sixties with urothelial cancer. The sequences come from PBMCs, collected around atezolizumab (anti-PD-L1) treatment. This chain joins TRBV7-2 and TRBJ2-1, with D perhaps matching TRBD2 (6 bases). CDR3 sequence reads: CASSLVGTAYNEQFF. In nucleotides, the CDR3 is TGTGCCAGCAGCTTAGTAGGGACTGCCTACAATGAGCAGTTCTTC.